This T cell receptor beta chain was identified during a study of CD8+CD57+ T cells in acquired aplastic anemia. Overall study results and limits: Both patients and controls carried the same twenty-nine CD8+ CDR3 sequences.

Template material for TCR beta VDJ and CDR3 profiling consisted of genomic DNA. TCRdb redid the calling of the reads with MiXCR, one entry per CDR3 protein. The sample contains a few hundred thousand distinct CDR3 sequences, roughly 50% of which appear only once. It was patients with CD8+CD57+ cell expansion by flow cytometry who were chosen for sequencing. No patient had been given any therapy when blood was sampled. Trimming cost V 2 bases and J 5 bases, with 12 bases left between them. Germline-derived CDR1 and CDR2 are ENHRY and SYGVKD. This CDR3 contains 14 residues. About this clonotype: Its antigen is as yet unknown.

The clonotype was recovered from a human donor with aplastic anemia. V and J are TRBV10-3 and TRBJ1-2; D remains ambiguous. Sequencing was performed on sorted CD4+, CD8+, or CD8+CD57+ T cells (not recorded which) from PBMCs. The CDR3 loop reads CAISENPGNYGYTF. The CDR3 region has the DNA TGTGCCATCAGTGAGAATCCGGGTAATTATGGCTACACCTTC.